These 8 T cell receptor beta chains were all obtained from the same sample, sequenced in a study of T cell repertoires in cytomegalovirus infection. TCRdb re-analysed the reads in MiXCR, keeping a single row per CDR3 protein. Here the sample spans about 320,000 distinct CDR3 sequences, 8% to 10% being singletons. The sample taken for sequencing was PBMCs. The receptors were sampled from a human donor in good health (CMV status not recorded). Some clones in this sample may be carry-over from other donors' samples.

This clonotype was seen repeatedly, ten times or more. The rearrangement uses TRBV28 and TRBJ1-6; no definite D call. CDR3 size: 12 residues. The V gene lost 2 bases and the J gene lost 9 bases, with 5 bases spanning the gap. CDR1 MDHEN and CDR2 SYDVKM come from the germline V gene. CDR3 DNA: TGTGCCAGCAGTTTAACGTTTTCACCCCTCCACTTT. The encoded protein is CASSLTFSPLHF.

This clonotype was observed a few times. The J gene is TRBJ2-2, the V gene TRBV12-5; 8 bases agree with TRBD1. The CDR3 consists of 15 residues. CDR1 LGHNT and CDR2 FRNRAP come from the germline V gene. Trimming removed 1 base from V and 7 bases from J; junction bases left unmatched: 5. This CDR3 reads CASGLGDRGSGELFF. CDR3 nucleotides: TGTGCTAGTGGTTTGGGTGACAGGGGAAGCGGGGAGCTGTTTTTT.

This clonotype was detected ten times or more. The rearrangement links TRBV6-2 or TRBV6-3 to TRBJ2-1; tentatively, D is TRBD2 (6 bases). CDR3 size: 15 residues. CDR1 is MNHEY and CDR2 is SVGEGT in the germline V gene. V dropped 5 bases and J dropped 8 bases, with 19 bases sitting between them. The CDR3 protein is CASSPTSPVVYEQFF. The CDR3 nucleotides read TGTGCCAGCAGTCCTACTAGCCCAGTGGTCTATGAGCAGTTCTTC.

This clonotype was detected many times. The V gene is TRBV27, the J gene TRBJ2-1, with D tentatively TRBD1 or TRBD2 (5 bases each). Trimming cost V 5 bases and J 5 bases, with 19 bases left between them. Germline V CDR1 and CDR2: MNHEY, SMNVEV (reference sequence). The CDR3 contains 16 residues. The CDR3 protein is CASSTLTRGGNNEQFF. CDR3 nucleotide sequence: TGTGCCAGCAGTACCCTCACTAGGGGTGGGAACAATGAGCAGTTCTTC.

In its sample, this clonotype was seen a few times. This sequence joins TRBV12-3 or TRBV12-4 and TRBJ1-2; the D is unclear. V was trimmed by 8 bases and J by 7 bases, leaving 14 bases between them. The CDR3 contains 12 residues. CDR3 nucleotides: TGTGCCAGCTCCCAAGGGCGCTCTGGCTACACCTTC. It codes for CASSQGRSGYTF.

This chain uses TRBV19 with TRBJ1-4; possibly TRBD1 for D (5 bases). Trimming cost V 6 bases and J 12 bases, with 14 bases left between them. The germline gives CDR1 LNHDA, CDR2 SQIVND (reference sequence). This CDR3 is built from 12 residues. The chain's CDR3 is CASSPKWGELFF. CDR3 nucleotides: TGTGCCAGTAGCCCAAAATGGGGGGAACTGTTTTTT.

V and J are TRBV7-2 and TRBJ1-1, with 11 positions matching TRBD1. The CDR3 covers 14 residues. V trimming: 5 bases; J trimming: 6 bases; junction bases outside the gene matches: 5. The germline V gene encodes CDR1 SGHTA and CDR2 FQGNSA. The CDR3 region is CASSPDRGHPEAFF. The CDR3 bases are TGTGCCAGCAGCCCGGACAGGGGGCACCCTGAAGCTTTCTTT.

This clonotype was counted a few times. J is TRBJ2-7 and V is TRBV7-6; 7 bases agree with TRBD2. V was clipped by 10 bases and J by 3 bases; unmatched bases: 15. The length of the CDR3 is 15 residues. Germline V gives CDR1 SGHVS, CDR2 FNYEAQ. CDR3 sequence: CANLPRAGVSYEQYF. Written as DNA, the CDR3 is TGTGCCAACCTCCCTCGGGCGGGAGTAAGCTACGAGCAGTACTTC. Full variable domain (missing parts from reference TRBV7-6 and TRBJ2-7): GAGVSQSPRYKVTKRGQDVALRCDPISGHVSLYWYRQALGQGPEFLTYFNYEAQQDKSGLPNDRFSAERPEGSISTLTIQRTEQRDSAMYRCANLPRAGVSYEQYFGPGTRLTVT.